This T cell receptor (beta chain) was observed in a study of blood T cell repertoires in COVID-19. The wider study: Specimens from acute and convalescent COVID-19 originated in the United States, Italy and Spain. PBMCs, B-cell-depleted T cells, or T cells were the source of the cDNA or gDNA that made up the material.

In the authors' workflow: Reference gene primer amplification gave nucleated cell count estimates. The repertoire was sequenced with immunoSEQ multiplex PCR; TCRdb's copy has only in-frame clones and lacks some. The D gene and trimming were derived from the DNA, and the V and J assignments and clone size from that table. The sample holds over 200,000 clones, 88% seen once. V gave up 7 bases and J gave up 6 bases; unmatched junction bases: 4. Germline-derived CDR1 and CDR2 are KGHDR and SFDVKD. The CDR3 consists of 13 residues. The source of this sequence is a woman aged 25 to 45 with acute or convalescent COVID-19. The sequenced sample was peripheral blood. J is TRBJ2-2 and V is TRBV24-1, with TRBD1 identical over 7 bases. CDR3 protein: CATRQGLAGELFF. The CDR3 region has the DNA TGTGCCACCAGACAGGGGTTAGCCGGGGAGCTGTTTTTT.